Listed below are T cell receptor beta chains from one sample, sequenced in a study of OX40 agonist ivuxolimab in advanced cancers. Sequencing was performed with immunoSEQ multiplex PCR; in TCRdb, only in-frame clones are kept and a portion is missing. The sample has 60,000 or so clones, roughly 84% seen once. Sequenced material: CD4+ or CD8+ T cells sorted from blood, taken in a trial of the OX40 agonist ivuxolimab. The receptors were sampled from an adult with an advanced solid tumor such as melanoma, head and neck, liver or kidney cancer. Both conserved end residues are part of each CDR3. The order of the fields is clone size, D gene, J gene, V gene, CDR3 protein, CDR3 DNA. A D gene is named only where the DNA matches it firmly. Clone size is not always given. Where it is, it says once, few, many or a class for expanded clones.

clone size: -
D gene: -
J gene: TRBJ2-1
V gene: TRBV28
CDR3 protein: CASNRGRDISYNEQFF
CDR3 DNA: TGTGCCAGCAATCGAGGCCGGGACATTTCCTACAATGAGCAGTTCTTC

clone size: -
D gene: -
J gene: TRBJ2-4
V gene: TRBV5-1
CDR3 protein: CASSLTPTVAKNIQYF
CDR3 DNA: TGCGCCAGCAGCTTGACGCCAACGGTGGCCAAAAACATTCAGTACTTC

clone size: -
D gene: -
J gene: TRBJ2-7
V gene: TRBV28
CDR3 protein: CASSLGGGSTYEQYF
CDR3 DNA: TGTGCCAGCAGTTTAGGGGGCGGATCTACCTACGAGCAGTACTTC

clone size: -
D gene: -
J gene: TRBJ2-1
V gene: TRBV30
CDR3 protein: CAWSGGTEDYNEQFF
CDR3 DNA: TGTGCCTGGAGTGGTGGGACGGAAGATTACAATGAGCAGTTCTTC

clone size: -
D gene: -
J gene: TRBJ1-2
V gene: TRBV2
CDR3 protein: CASRWGDNYGYTF
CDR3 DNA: TGTGCCAGCAGGTGGGGGGATAACTATGGCTACACCTTC

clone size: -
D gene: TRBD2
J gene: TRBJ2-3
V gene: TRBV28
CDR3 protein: CASSTSGRGTDTQYF
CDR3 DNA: TGTGCCAGCAGCACTAGCGGGAGGGGCACAGATACGCAGTATTTT

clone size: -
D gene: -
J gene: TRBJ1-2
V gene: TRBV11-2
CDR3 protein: CASSLDPRGYGYTF
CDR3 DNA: TGTGCCAGCAGCTTAGACCCCAGGGGATATGGCTACACCTTC

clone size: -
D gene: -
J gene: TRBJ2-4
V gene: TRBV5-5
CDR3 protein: CASSLTGGEGNIQYF
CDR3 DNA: TGTGCCAGCAGCTTGACGGGGGGCGAAGGGAACATTCAGTACTTC

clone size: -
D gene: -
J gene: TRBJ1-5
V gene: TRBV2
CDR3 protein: CASSDTEINQPQHF
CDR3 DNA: TGTGCCAGCAGTGATACAGAAATTAATCAGCCCCAGCATTTT

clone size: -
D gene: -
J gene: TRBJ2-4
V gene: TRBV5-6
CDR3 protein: CASSFQGTINIQYF
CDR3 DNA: TGTGCCAGCAGCTTTCAGGGAACGATAAACATTCAGTACTTC

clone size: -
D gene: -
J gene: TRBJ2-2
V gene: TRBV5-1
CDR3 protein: CASSSQGFGELFF
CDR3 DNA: TGCGCCAGCAGCTCGCAGGGGTTCGGGGAGCTGTTTTTT

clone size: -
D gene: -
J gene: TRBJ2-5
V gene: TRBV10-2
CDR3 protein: CASRKNEGSEETQYF
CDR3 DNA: TGCGCCAGCAGAAAAAATGAGGGTAGTGAGGAGACCCAGTACTTC

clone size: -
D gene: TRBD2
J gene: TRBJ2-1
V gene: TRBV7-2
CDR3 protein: CASSTWASGSGEQFF
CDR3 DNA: TGTGCCAGCAGCACGTGGGCTAGCGGGAGTGGTGAGCAGTTCTTC

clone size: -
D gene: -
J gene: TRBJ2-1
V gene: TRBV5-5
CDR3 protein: CASSSRTLISYNEQFF
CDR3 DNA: TGTGCCAGCAGCTCAAGGACTTTGATCTCCTACAATGAGCAGTTCTTC

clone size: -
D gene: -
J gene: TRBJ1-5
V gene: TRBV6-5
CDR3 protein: CASGASGNQPQHF
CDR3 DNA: TGTGCCAGCGGGGCGTCGGGCAATCAGCCCCAGCATTTT

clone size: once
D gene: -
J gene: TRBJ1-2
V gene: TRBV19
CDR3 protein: CASEGRANGYTF
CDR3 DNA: TGTGCCAGTGAGGGGCGGGCCAATGGCTACACCTTC

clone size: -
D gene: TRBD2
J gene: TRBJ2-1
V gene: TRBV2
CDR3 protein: CATRGGTSGYNEQFF
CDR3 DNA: TGTGCCACCCGGGGAGGGACTAGCGGCTACAATGAGCAGTTCTTC

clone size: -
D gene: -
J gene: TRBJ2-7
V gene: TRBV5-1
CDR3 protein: CASSLLAQRGEQYF
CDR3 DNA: TGCGCCAGCAGCTTGCTAGCCCAAAGAGGCGAGCAGTACTTC

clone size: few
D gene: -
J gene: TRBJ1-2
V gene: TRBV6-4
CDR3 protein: CASSVGQNYGYTF
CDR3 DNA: TGTGCCAGCAGTGTTGGACAGAACTATGGCTACACCTTC

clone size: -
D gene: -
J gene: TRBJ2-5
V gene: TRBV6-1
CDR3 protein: CASSEQGQETQYF
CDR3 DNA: TGTGCCAGCAGTGAGCAGGGCCAAGAGACCCAGTACTTC

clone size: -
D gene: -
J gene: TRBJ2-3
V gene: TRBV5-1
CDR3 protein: CASSLGGLTDTQYF
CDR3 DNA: TGCGCCAGCAGCTTGGGCGGGCTCACAGATACGCAGTATTTT

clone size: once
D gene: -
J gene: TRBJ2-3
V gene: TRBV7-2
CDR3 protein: CASSPVLSADTQYF
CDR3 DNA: TGTGCCAGCAGCCCCGTCCTATCGGCAGATACGCAGTATTTT

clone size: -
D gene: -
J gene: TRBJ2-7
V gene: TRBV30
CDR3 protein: CAWSLGWYEQYF
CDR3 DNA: TGTGCCTGGAGTTTAGGCTGGTACGAGCAGTACTTC

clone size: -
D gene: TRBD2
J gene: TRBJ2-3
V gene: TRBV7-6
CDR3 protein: CASSPASSGASTDTQYF
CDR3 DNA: TGTGCCAGCAGCCCAGCTAGTAGCGGGGCTAGCACAGATACGCAGTATTTT

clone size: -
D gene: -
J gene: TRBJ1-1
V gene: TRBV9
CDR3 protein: CASSVDISHANTEAFF
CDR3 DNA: TGTGCCAGCAGCGTAGACATTAGTCATGCGAACACTGAAGCTTTCTTT

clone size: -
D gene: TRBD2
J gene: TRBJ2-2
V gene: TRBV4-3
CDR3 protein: CASSHLAGDSGELFF
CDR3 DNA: TGCGCCAGCAGCCACCTGGCGGGAGACTCCGGGGAGCTGTTTTTT

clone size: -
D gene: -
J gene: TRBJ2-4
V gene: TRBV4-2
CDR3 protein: CASSQLPKKNIQYF
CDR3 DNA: TGTGCCAGCAGCCAGCTTCCTAAGAAAAACATTCAGTACTTC

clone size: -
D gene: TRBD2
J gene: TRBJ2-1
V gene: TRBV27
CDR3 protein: CASSFRAGGSNEQFF
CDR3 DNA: TGTGCCAGCAGTTTCCGAGCGGGAGGGTCGAATGAGCAGTTCTTC

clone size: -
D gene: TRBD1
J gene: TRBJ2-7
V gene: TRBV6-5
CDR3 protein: CASSPGGGYEQYF
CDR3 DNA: TGTGCCAGCAGCCCAGGGGGCGGCTACGAGCAGTACTTC

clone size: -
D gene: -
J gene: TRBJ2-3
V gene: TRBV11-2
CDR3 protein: CASSPTTDTQYF
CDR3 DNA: TGTGCCAGCAGCCCGACTACCGATACGCAGTATTTT

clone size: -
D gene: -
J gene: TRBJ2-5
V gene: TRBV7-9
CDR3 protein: CASSFGGVRETQYF
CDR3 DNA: TGTGCCAGCAGCTTCGGGGGAGTTCGGGAGACCCAGTACTTC

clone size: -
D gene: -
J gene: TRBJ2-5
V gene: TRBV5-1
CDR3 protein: CASSFTGEGETQYF
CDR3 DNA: TGCGCCAGCAGCTTTACGGGAGAAGGGGAGACCCAGTACTTC

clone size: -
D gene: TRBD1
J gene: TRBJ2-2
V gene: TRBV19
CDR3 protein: CASGQGTGVTGELFF
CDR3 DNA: TGTGCCAGTGGCCAAGGGACAGGGGTCACCGGGGAGCTGTTTTTT

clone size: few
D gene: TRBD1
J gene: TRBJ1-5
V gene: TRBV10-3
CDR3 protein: CAISEGTGAVSNQPQHF
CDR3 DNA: TGTGCCATCAGTGAGGGGACAGGTGCTGTTAGCAATCAGCCCCAGCATTTT

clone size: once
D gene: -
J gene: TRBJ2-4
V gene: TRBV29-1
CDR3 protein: CSVGKDGNKNIQYF
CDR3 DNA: TGCAGCGTTGGTAAGGACGGGAACAAAAACATTCAGTACTTC

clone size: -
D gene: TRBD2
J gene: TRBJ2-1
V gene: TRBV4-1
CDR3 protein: CASSQGMLAGRGSEQFF
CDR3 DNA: TGCGCCAGCAGCCAGGGAATGCTAGCGGGAAGAGGGAGTGAGCAGTTCTTC

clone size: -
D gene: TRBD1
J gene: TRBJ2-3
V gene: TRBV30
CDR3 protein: CAWSAGQGAIDTQYF
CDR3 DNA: TGTGCCTGGAGTGCGGGACAGGGGGCAATAGATACGCAGTATTTT

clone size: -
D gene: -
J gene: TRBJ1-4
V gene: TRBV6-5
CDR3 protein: CASSYGFNRAGEKLFF
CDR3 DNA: TGTGCCAGCAGTTACGGGTTTAACAGGGCGGGCGAAAAACTGTTTTTT

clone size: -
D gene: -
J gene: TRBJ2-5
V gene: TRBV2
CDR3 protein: CASSEAREQYF
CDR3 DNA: TGTGCCAGCAGTGAAGCGAGGGAGCAGTACTTC

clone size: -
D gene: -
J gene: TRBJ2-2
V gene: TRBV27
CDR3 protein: CASSFLRTTGELFF
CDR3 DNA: TGTGCCAGCAGTTTCCTGCGGACCACCGGGGAGCTGTTTTTT

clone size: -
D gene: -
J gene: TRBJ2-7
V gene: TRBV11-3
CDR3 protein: CASSLTHLSYEQYF
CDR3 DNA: TGTGCCAGCAGCTTAACACACCTCTCCTACGAGCAGTACTTC

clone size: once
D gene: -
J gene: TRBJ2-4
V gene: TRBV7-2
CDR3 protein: CASSLDWLSILSYF
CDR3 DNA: TGTGCCAGCAGCTTAGACTGGCTCAGCATCTTATCATACTTC

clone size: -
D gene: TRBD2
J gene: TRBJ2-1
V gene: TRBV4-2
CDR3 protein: CASSRLAGDNNEQFF
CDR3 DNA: TGTGCCAGCAGCCGGTTAGCGGGAGATAACAATGAGCAGTTCTTC

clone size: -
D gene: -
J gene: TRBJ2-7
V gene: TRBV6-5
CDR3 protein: CASSRWGREYEQYF
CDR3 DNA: TGTGCCAGCAGTCGCTGGGGACGGGAATACGAGCAGTACTTC

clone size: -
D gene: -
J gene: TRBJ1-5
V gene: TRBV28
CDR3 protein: CASSSARVNQPQHF
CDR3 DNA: TGTGCCAGCAGTTCGGCCAGGGTAAATCAGCCCCAGCATTTT

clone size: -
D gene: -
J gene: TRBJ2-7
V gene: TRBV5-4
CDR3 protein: CASSLSGVAKYEQYF
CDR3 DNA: TGTGCCAGCAGCTTGAGTGGTGTAGCGAAGTACGAGCAGTACTTC

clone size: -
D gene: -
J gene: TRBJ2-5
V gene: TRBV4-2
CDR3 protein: CASSQERSLRQETQYF
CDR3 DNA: TGTGCCAGCAGCCAAGAAAGGTCCCTCCGGCAAGAGACCCAGTACTTC

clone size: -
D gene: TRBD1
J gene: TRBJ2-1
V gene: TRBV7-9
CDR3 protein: CASSLWSGTGGGNEQFF
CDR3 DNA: TGTGCCAGCAGCTTATGGTCGGGGACAGGGGGTGGGAATGAGCAGTTCTTC

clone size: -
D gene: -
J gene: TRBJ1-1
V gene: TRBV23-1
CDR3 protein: CASSQSPGEKGTEAFF
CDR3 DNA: TGCGCCAGCAGTCAATCTCCCGGGGAAAAGGGCACTGAAGCTTTCTTT

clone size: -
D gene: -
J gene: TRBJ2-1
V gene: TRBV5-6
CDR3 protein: CASSRGQYNEQFF
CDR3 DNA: TGTGCCAGCAGCCGCGGACAGTACAATGAGCAGTTCTTC

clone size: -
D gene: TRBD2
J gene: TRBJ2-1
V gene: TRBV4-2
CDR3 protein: CASSQDPSGDNNEQFF
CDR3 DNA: TGTGCCAGCAGCCAAGATCCCAGCGGGGATAACAATGAGCAGTTCTTC

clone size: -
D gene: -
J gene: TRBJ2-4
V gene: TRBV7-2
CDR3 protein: CASSLGGSAKNIQYF
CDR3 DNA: TGTGCCAGCAGTTTGGGGGGCTCCGCCAAAAACATTCAGTACTTC

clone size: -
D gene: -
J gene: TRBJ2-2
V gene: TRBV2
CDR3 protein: CASSVVANTGELFF
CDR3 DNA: TGTGCCAGCAGTGTCGTAGCGAACACCGGGGAGCTGTTTTTT

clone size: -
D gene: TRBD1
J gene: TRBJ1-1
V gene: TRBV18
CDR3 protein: CASSPPTKGQGATEAFF
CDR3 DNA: TGTGCCAGCTCACCACCTACAAAGGGACAGGGGGCAACTGAAGCTTTCTTT